This TCR beta chain was profiled in a study of T-cell reconstitution after alpha-beta-depleted transplantation in children. Points from the study as a whole: Counts and diversity of T cells one year after transplant came mostly from newly produced T cells. Recipient T cells and thymic progenitors that survived gave rise to the high TCRbeta diversity observed at day 60 in some patients. Two months or so post-transplant, alpha-beta T cells reportedly derived from several hundred expanded graft clones.

This clonotype has more than one count but fewer than ten. Its specificity is not known. A TCRbeta library incorporating unique molecular identifiers was prepared. MiXCR, applied by TCRdb to the PCR reads, yields one record per CDR3 protein. The sample holds a few hundred thousand distinct CDR3 sequences, 10% to 15% seen once. Germline lookup yields CDR1 SGHTA and CDR2 FQGTGA. Trimming cost V 0 bases and J 7 bases; bases outside gene matches: 3. The CDR3 contains 14 residues. This TCR came from a male patient aged 10 to 17 who had a stem cell transplant for acute myeloid leukemia, so the T cells may come from the graft donor. The V call is TRBV7-3, the J call TRBJ2-1, with 7 bases fitting TRBD2. The source material was PBMCs, mostly from graft donor cells, sampled 360 days after TCRalphabeta/CD19-depleted stem cell transplant. CDR3 DNA sequence: TGTGCCAGCAGCTTAACAGCGGGGAGGAATGAGCAGTTCTTC. Amino acids: CASSLTAGRNEQFF.